Shown below are 23 T cell receptor beta chains from a single sample sequenced in a study of T cells in narcolepsy. The table came from immunoSEQ multiplex PCR; TCRdb's copy has only in-frame clones and leaves some out. The sample has about 25,000 clones, 70% to 85% seen once. Material for sequencing was CD45RA- memory CD4+ T cells from PBMCs. The receptors here all came from a human donor with narcolepsy.

This chain uses TRBV6-6 with TRBJ1-4; 7 bases line up with TRBD1. The CDR3 is made up of 15 amino acids. Germline V CDR1 and CDR2: MNHNY, SVGAGI (reference sequence). V gave up 6 bases and J gave up 5 bases; unmatched junction bases: 9. This CDR3 reads CASRDIQGPNEKLFF. In DNA form, the CDR3 reads TGTGCCAGCAGGGACATACAGGGGCCCAATGAAAAACTGTTTTTT.

This chain joins TRBV9 and TRBJ2-7; the match to TRBD1 covers 7 bases. Germline V gene lookup returns CDR1 SGDLS and CDR2 YYNGEE. This CDR3 has 16 residues. The trim removed 3 bases at V and 2 bases at J, leaving 11 bases unmatched. The CDR3 is CASSAGFGQATYEQYF. CDR3 coding DNA: TGTGCCAGCAGCGCGGGCTTTGGACAGGCTACCTACGAGCAGTACTTC. The full variable domain, in which reference TRBV9 and TRBJ2-7 provide the parts outside the CDR3, is DSGVTQTPKHLITATGQRVTLRCSPRSGDLSVYWYQQSLDQGLQFLIQYYNGEERAKGNILERFSAQQFPDLHSELNLSSLELGDSALYFCASSAGFGQATYEQYFGPGTRLTVT.

This clone has just a few counts. This chain uses TRBV7-2 with TRBJ1-2; D not certain. Per the germline V gene, CDR1 is SGHTA and CDR2 is FQGNSA. The CDR3 spans 15 residues. V was shortened by 5 bases and J by 1 base, with 14 bases between the two germline ends. CDR3 loop: CASSLRQHRNYGYTF. The CDR3 DNA is TGTGCCAGCAGCCTTCGACAACACCGTAACTATGGCTACACCTTC.

V usage is TRBV28 and J usage is TRBJ1-5, with a tentative D call TRBD1 (5 bases). Germline CDR1 MDHEN, CDR2 SYDVKM. The CDR3 length is 13 residues. Trimming left V 8 bases short and J 4 bases short, with 12 bases between. In DNA form, the CDR3 reads TGTGCCAGCCACAATGGGGGGAATCAGCCCCAGCATTTT. As protein: CASHNGGNQPQHF.

The V call is TRBV15, the J call TRBJ1-1, with D unclear. Germline lookup yields CDR1 LNHNV and CDR2 YYDKDF (reference sequence). The CDR3 is 14 residues long. Trimming removed 0 bases from V and 7 bases from J, with 12 bases in between. CDR3 in amino acids: CATSRDTLGREAFF. DNA of the CDR3: TGTGCCACCAGCAGAGATACCCTAGGACGTGAAGCTTTCTTT.

This chain links TRBV5-4 with TRBJ2-1; tentatively, D is TRBD1 (5 bases). This CDR3 is 16 amino acids long. Germline values: CDR1 SGHNT, CDR2 YYREEE (reference sequence). V lost 3 bases, J lost 5 bases, and 18 bases lay in between. The CDR3 DNA follows: TGTGCCAGCAGCTCGCCAGACCGACAGCCAGACAATGAGCAGTTCTTC. This codes for CASSSPDRQPDNEQFF.

CDR3 protein: CASEGESTEAFF. CDR3 sequence (DNA): TGTGCCAGCGAAGGTGAGAGCACTGAAGCTTTCTTT. V usage is TRBV2 and J usage is TRBJ1-1, with D hard to call. Trimming removed 8 bases from V and 4 bases from J, with 11 bases in between. Germline CDR1 is SNHLY and CDR2 is FYNNEI. This CDR3 has 12 residues.

This rearrangement joins TRBV28 to TRBJ1-5, with D unclear. The germline V and J ends were trimmed by 4 bases and 7 bases, with 11 bases remaining between them. Germline lookup yields CDR1 MDHEN and CDR2 SYDVKM. The CDR3 is 13 residues long. Here the CDR3 reads CASSSRFDQPQHF. The CDR3 bases are TGTGCCAGCAGTTCCCGGTTTGACCAGCCCCAGCATTTT.

This clone appeared a single time. The genes are TRBV18 and TRBJ1-1; D uncertain. Trimming cost V 5 bases and J 4 bases, with 11 bases left between them. Germline V lookup: CDR1 KGHSH, CDR2 LQKENI. CDR3 size: 13 residues. CDR3 loop: CASSFGSSTEAFF. The CDR3 DNA reads TGTGCCAGCTCATTTGGGTCCAGCACTGAAGCTTTCTTT.

This clone was picked up a small number of times. This sequence joins TRBV19 and TRBJ1-4; D may be TRBD1 (5 bases). This CDR3 has 15 amino acids. V was pared by 5 bases and J by 2 bases, with 12 bases between. The V gene's germline CDR1 is LNHDA and CDR2 SQIVND (reference sequence). The CDR3 protein is CASSRQGGTNEKLFF. The DNA for the CDR3 is TGTGCCAGTAGTCGGCAGGGCGGCACTAATGAAAAACTGTTTTTT.

This chain connects TRBV10-1 to TRBJ2-7; D could derive from TRBD1 or TRBD2 (5 bases each). The CDR3 loop spans 13 amino acids. Trimming left V 4 bases short and J 6 bases short, with 13 bases between. Germline assignment: CDR1 WNHNN and CDR2 SYGVQD (reference sequence). In DNA form, the CDR3 reads TGCGCCAGCAGTGTGGCCCCTGGGGGCGAGCAGTACTTC. Protein product: CASSVAPGGEQYF.

The V gene is TRBV5-1, the J gene TRBJ2-3; D might be TRBD2 (6 bases). CDR3 length: 15 residues. The V gene lost 0 bases and the J gene lost 6 bases, with 14 bases spanning the gap. Germline V gene lookup returns CDR1 SGHRS and CDR2 YFSETQ. The chain's CDR3 is CASSLDGSTTDTQYF. CDR3 nucleotide sequence: TGCGCCAGCAGCTTGGACGGGAGTACCACGGATACGCAGTATTTT.

CDR3 protein: CASSRDREAYGYTF. The CDR3 nucleotides read TGTGCCAGCAGTAGGGACAGGGAGGCCTATGGCTACACCTTC. The chain is built from TRBV27 and TRBJ1-2, with 9 bases identical to TRBD1. The trim removed 5 bases at V and 4 bases at J, leaving 5 bases unmatched. The length of the CDR3 is 14 residues. CDR1 is MNHEY, CDR2 SMNVEV, per germline (reference sequence).

This chain's CDR3 is CASSRQRSSTDTQYF. In DNA, the CDR3 is TGTGCCAGCAGCCGGCAGCGGAGTAGCACAGATACGCAGTATTTT. V gene TRBV5-4 combines with J gene TRBJ2-3; tentative D call: TRBD2 (5 bases). Germline-derived CDR1 and CDR2 are SGHNT and YYREEE (reference sequence). The CDR3 loop spans 15 amino acids. V was shortened by 4 bases and J by 0 bases, with 12 bases between the two germline ends.

This chain links TRBV5-1 with TRBJ2-1, with D perhaps assigned TRBD1 or TRBD2 (5 bases each). Germline V CDR1 and CDR2: SGHRS, YFSETQ. Trimming stripped 4 bases from V and 8 bases from J, with 16 bases between. The CDR3 consists of 14 residues. The CDR3 reads CASSVPGPRDEQFF. CDR3 in DNA: TGCGCCAGCAGCGTCCCGGGACCGAGGGATGAGCAGTTCTTC. The whole variable domain, remainder taken from reference TRBV5-1 and TRBJ2-1, is KAGVTQTPRYLIKTRGQQVTLSCSPISGHRSVSWYQQTPGQGLQFLFEYFSETQRNKGNFPGRFSGRQFSNSRSEMNVSTLELGDSALYLCASSVPGPRDEQFFGPGTRLTVL.

The rearrangement links TRBV5-1 to TRBJ2-1; D is undetermined. Germline CDR1 and CDR2: SGHRS and YFSETQ. Trimming took 4 bases from V and 10 from J, leaving 15 bases between them. This CDR3 region has 13 residues. Written as DNA, the CDR3 is TGCGCCAGCAGCCTGCCCGGGCTCAAGGAGCAGTTCTTC. Amino acid sequence: CASSLPGLKEQFF.

Only a few counts were recorded for this clone. V usage is TRBV14 and J usage is TRBJ2-1; 10 bases fit TRBD2. This CDR3 spans 15 amino acids. V was clipped by 4 bases and J by 7 bases; unmatched bases: 7. Germline V CDR1 and CDR2: SGHDN, FVKESK. CDR3 bases: TGTGCCAGCAGCCGGTTTAGCGGGAGGAGGAATGAGCAGTTCTTC. Protein: CASSRFSGRRNEQFF. Based on the CDR3 plus reference TRBV14 and TRBJ2-1, the full variable domain is EAGVTQFPSHSVIEKGQTVTLRCDPISGHDNLYWYRRVMGKEIKFLLHFVKESKQDESGMPNNRFLAERTGGTYSTLKVQPAELEDSGVYFCASSRFSGRRNEQFFGPGTRLTVL.

This clone was recorded once. The chain combines TRBV10-3 with TRBJ2-5, with a weak D call TRBD2 (5 bases). CDR1 ENHRY and CDR2 SYGVKD come from the germline V gene. V was shortened by 7 bases and J by 2 bases, with 14 bases between the two germline ends. This CDR3 region has 14 residues. The CDR3 region has the DNA TGTGCCATCACCGGACTGCACACACAAGAGACCCAGTACTTC. Its translation is CAITGLHTQETQYF.

V and J are TRBV27 and TRBJ1-2; TRBD1 aligns across 7 bases. The CDR3 length is 15 residues. CDR1 and CDR2 (germline): MNHEY, SMNVEV (reference sequence). V lost 3 bases, J lost 4 bases, and 8 bases stayed unmatched. The CDR3 bases are TGTGCCAGCAGTTTCAAGATCCAGGGGGTCTATGGCTACACCTTC. It yields the protein CASSFKIQGVYGYTF.

The V gene is TRBV28, the J gene TRBJ2-3; D not resolved. The CDR3 extends over 12 amino acids. Trimming stripped 7 bases from V and 2 bases from J, with 7 bases between. The germline V gene encodes CDR1 MDHEN and CDR2 SYDVKM. CDR3: CASMSNTDTQYF. Here the CDR3 DNA reads TGTGCCAGCATGTCTAACACAGATACGCAGTATTTT.

V and J are TRBV9 and TRBJ1-3; D is uncertain. Looked up from germline, CDR1 is SGDLS and CDR2 is YYNGEE. The CDR3 length is 13 residues. Trimming took off 0 bases at V and 2 bases at J, with 3 bases between the two ends. CDR3 protein: CASSVGTGNTIYF. The DNA for the CDR3 is TGTGCCAGCAGCGTAGGCACTGGAAACACCATATATTTT. Drawing the rest from reference TRBV9 and TRBJ1-3, the complete variable domain is DSGVTQTPKHLITATGQRVTLRCSPRSGDLSVYWYQQSLDQGLQFLIQYYNGEERAKGNILERFSAQQFPDLHSELNLSSLELGDSALYFCASSVGTGNTIYFGEGSWLTVV.

The chain uses TRBV7-9 and TRBJ2-6, with unresolved D. Per germline, CDR1 SEHNR and CDR2 FQNEAQ (reference sequence). Deletions cut 6 bases from V and 4 bases from J, with 10 bases between. The CDR3 length is 14 residues. The CDR3 bases are TGTGCCAGCAGTTCCGGGTCCGGGGCCAACGTCCTGACTTTC. As protein: CASSSGSGANVLTF. Variable domain in full (rest from reference TRBV7-9 and TRBJ2-6): DTGVSQNPRHKITKRGQNVTFRCDPISEHNRLYWYRQTLGQGPEFLTYFQNEAQLEKSRLLSDRFSAERPKGSFSTLEIQRTEQGDSAMYLCASSSGSGANVLTFGAGSRLTVL.

The chain joins TRBV11-2 to TRBJ2-1, with D perhaps matching TRBD2 (6 bases). Germline V CDR1 and CDR2: SGHAT, FQNNGV. The germline V and J ends were trimmed by 4 bases and 5 bases, with 15 bases remaining between them. The CDR3 totals 15 residues. The CDR3 DNA follows: TGTGCCAGCAGCTACCACCGGGGGACTGACAATGAGCAGTTCTTC. This gives the protein CASSYHRGTDNEQFF. The whole variable domain, filled in from reference TRBV11-2 and TRBJ2-1, reads EAGVAQSPRYKIIEKRQSVAFWCNPISGHATLYWYQQILGQGPKLLIQFQNNGVVDDSQLPKDRFSAERLKGVDSTLKIQPAKLEDSAVYLCASSYHRGTDNEQFFGPGTRLTVL.